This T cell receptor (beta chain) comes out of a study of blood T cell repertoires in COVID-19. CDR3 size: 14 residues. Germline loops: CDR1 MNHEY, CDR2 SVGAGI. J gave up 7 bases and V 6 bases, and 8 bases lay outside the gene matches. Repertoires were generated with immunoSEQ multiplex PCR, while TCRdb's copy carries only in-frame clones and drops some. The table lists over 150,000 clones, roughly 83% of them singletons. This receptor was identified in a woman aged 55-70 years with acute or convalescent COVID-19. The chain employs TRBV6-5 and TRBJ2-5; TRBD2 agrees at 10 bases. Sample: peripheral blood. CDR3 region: CASSPSGGGGTQYF. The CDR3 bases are TGTGCCAGCAGCCCCAGCGGGGGGGGAGGGACCCAGTACTTC.